This note documents a single T cell receptor (beta chain) sequence. What it binds is not known. The source of the sample is a study of cytomegalovirus exposure and HLA in healthy donors. Deletions cut 4 bases from V and 2 bases from J, with 8 bases between. The CDR3 loop spans 13 amino acids. Germline V gives CDR1 MNHEY, CDR2 SVGAGI. Broader study findings: Accounts indicate the classifier identified cytomegalovirus status with strong specificity and sensitivity. Analysis was carried out at a later point, and it linked a missense DCLRE1C variant to TCR beta V- and J-gene trimming.

The PCR employed 60 Vbeta primers together with 13 Jbeta primers. Assay used: immunoSEQ multiplex PCR; TCRdb lists only in-frame clones, some missing. The top ten clones hold 1% of a sample with about 130,000 clones, more than 80% of them seen once. V gene TRBV6-5 combines with J gene TRBJ2-5; D might be TRBD1 (5 bases). The sequencing sample was made of PBMCs. This receptor was identified in a man aged 40-49 years in good health and CMV-seronegative. Here the CDR3 reads CASSSDTQETQYF. Here the CDR3 DNA reads TGTGCCAGCAGTTCGGACACACAAGAGACCCAGTACTTC.